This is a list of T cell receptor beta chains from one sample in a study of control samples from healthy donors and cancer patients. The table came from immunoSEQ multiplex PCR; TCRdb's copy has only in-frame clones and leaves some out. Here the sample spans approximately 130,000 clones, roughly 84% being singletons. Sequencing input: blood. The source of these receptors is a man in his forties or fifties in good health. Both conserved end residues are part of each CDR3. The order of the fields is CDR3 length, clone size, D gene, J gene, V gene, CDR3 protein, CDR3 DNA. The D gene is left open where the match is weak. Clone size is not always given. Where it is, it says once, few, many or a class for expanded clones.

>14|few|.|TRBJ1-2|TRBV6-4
CASSEAPKDYGYTF
TGTGCCAGCAGTGAAGCGCCAAAGGACTATGGCTACACCTTC
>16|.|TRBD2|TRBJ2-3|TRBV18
CASSPRTSGVTDTQYF
TGTGCCAGCTCACCACGAACTAGCGGGGTCACAGATACGCAGTATTTT
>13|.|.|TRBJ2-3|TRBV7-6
CASSPGPRPTQYF
TGTGCCAGCAGCCCCGGGCCCCGTCCTACGCAGTATTTT
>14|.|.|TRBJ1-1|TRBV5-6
CASTHGILNTEAFF
TGTGCCAGCACTCACGGAATATTGAACACTGAAGCTTTCTTT
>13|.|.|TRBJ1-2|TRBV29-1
CSVVSTGHYGYTF
TGCAGCGTTGTCTCTACAGGGCACTATGGCTACACCTTC
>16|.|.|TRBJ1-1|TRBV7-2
CASSQLPPGMNTEAFF
TGTGCCAGCAGCCAACTACCCCCAGGGATGAACACTGAAGCTTTCTTT
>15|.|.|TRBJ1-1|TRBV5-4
CASSPGTPVDIEAFF
TGTGCCAGCAGCCCGGGGACCCCCGTGGACATTGAAGCTTTCTTT
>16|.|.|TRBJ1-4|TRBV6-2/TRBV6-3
CASSPPREGTNEKLFF
TGTGCCAGCAGTCCCCCAAGGGAAGGAACTAATGAAAAACTGTTTTTT
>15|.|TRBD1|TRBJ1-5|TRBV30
CAWRPGTGGNQPQHF
TGTGCCTGGAGACCCGGGACAGGGGGAAATCAGCCCCAGCATTTT
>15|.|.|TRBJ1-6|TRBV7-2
CASSNRQHPNSPLHF
TGTGCCAGCAGCAATCGACAGCACCCAAATTCACCCCTCCACTTT